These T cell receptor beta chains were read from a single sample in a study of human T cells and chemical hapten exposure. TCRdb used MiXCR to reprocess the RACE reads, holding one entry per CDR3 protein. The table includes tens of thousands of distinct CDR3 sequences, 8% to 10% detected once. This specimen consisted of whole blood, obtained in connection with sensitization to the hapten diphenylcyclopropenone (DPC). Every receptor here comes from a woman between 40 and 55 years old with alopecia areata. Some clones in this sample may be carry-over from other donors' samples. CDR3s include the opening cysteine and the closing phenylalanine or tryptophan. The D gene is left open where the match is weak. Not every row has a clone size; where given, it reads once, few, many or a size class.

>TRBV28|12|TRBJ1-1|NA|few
CASSLVHNEAFF
TGTGCCAGCAGTTTAGTCCATAATGAAGCTTTCTTT
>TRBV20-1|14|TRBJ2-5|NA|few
CSATPGRGRETQYF
TGCAGTGCCACCCCTGGGCGGGGTAGGGAGACCCAGTACTTC
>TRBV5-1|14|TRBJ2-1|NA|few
CASSFMSGWNEQFF
TGCGCCAGCAGCTTTATGTCAGGGTGGAATGAGCAGTTCTTC
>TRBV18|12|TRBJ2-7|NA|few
CASSPGRSEQYF
TGTGCCAGCTCACCAGGCCGCTCGGAGCAGTACTTC
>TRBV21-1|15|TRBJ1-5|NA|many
CASSKSATSNQPQHF
TGTGCCAGCAGCAAAAGTGCAACCTCCAATCAGCCCCAGCATTTT
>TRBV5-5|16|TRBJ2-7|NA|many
CASSRRSGHESYEQYF
TGTGCCAGCAGCCGACGTTCAGGTCACGAATCCTACGAGCAGTACTTC
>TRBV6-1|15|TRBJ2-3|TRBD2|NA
CASSETSGGADTQYF
TGTGCCAGCAGTGAGACTAGCGGGGGTGCAGATACGCAGTATTTT
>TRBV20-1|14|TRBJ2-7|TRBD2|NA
CSARQAGGPYEQYF
TGCAGTGCTAGACAAGCGGGGGGGCCCTACGAGCAGTACTTC
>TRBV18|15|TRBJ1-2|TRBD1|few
CASSPLEAGQGAWTF
TGTGCCAGCTCACCACTTGAGGCGGGACAGGGGGCTTGGACCTTC
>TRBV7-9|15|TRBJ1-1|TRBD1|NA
CASSLRGQGSTEAFF
TGTGCCAGCAGCTTGCGGGGACAGGGGAGCACTGAAGCTTTCTTT
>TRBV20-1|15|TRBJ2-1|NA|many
CSASGGQRDYNEQFF
TGCAGTGCTAGTGGGGGCCAGCGGGATTACAATGAGCAGTTCTTC
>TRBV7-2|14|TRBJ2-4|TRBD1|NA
CASSLTDRGLIQYF
TGTGCCAGCAGCTTAACGGACAGGGGGCTGATTCAGTACTTC
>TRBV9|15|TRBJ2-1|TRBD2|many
CASSPGLAGVDEQFF
TGTGCCAGCAGCCCGGGACTAGCGGGGGTTGATGAGCAGTTCTTC
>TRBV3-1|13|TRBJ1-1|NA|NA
CASSQTANTEAFF
TGTGCCAGCAGCCAGACAGCGAACACTGAAGCTTTCTTT
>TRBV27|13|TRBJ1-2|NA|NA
CAAGRGPSYGYTF
TGTGCCGCCGGGCGGGGGCCCAGCTATGGCTACACCTTC
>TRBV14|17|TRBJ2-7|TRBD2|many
CASSQNPWLAVGYEQYF
TGTGCCAGCAGCCAAAACCCGTGGCTAGCGGTTGGTTACGAGCAGTACTTC
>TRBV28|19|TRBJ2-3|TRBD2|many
CASTPYYRASGGSTDTQYF
TGTGCCAGCACCCCTTACTATCGAGCTAGCGGGGGAAGCACAGATACGCAGTATTTT
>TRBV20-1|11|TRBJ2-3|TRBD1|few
CSARQGDTQYF
TGCAGTGCTCGACAGGGGGATACGCAGTATTTT
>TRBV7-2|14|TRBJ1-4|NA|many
CASSFDGSGEKLFF
TGTGCCAGCAGCTTCGACGGGTCGGGGGAAAAACTGTTTTTT
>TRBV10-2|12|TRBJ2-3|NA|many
CASSPGERTQYF
TGCGCCAGCAGTCCAGGGGAGAGAACGCAGTATTTT
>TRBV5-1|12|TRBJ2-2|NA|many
CASSWNTGELFF
TGCGCCAGCAGCTGGAACACCGGGGAGCTGTTTTTT
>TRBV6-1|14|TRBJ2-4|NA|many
CASSEVEGLDIQYF
TGTGCCAGCAGTGAAGTGGAGGGCCTGGACATTCAGTACTTC
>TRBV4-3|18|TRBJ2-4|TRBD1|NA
CASSQGTQGALAKNIQYF
TGCGCCAGCAGCCAAGGGACACAGGGGGCCCTGGCCAAAAACATTCAGTACTTC
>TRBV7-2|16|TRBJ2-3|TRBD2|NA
CASSLFSGGVTDTQYF
TGTGCCAGCAGCTTATTTAGCGGGGGGGTCACAGATACGCAGTATTTT
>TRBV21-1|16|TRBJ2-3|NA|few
CASSKELAPSTDTQYF
TGTGCCAGCAGCAAAGAGTTGGCCCCTAGCACAGATACGCAGTATTTT
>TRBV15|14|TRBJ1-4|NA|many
CATSTGTPNEKLFF
TGTGCCACCAGCACGGGGACTCCTAATGAAAAACTGTTTTTT
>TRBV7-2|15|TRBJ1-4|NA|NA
CASSLAGGHGEKLFF
TGTGCCAGCAGCTTAGCCGGGGGGCATGGTGAAAAACTGTTTTTT
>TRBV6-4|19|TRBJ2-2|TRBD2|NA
CASSDKVLWAGVNTGELFF
TGTGCCAGCAGTGACAAGGTGTTATGGGCGGGAGTGAACACCGGGGAGCTGTTTTTT
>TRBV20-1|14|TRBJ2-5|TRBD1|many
CSARKWDREETQYF
TGCAGTGCTAGAAAATGGGACAGGGAAGAGACCCAGTACTTC
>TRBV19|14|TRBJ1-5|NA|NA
CASSPGGENQPQHF
TGTGCCAGTAGCCCGGGTGGAGAGAATCAGCCCCAGCATTTT
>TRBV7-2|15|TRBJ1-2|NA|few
CASSLGPRDRYGYTF
TGTGCCAGCAGCTTAGGGCCCAGAGACCGCTATGGCTACACCTTC
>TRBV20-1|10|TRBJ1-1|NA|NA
CSANRLSAFF
TGCAGTGCTAATCGACTTTCAGCTTTCTTT